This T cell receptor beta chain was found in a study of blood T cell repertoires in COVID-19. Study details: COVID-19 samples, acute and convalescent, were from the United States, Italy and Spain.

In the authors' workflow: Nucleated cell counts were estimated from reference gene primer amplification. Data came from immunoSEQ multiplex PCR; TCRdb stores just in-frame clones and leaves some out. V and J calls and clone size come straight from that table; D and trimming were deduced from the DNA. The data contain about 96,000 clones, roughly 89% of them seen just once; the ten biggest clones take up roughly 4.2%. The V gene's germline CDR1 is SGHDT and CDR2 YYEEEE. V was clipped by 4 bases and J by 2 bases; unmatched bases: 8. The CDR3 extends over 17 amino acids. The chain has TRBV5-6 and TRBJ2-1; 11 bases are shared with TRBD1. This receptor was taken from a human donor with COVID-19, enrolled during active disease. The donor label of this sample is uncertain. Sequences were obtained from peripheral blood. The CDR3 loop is CASSRDRGKGTYNEQFF. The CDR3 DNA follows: TGTGCCAGCAGCAGGGACAGGGGGAAGGGGACCTACAATGAGCAGTTCTTC.